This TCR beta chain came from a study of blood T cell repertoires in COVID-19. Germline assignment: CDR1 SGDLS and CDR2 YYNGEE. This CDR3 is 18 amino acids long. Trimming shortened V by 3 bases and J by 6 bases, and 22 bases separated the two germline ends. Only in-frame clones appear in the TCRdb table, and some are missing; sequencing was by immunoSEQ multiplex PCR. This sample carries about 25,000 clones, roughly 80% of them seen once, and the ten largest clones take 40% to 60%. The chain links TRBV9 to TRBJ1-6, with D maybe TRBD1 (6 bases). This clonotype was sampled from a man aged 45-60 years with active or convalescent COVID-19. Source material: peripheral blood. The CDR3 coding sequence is TGTGCCAGCAGCGCCTTCCCCCAATTGGGACAATTTAATTCACCCCTCCACTTT. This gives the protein CASSAFPQLGQFNSPLHF.